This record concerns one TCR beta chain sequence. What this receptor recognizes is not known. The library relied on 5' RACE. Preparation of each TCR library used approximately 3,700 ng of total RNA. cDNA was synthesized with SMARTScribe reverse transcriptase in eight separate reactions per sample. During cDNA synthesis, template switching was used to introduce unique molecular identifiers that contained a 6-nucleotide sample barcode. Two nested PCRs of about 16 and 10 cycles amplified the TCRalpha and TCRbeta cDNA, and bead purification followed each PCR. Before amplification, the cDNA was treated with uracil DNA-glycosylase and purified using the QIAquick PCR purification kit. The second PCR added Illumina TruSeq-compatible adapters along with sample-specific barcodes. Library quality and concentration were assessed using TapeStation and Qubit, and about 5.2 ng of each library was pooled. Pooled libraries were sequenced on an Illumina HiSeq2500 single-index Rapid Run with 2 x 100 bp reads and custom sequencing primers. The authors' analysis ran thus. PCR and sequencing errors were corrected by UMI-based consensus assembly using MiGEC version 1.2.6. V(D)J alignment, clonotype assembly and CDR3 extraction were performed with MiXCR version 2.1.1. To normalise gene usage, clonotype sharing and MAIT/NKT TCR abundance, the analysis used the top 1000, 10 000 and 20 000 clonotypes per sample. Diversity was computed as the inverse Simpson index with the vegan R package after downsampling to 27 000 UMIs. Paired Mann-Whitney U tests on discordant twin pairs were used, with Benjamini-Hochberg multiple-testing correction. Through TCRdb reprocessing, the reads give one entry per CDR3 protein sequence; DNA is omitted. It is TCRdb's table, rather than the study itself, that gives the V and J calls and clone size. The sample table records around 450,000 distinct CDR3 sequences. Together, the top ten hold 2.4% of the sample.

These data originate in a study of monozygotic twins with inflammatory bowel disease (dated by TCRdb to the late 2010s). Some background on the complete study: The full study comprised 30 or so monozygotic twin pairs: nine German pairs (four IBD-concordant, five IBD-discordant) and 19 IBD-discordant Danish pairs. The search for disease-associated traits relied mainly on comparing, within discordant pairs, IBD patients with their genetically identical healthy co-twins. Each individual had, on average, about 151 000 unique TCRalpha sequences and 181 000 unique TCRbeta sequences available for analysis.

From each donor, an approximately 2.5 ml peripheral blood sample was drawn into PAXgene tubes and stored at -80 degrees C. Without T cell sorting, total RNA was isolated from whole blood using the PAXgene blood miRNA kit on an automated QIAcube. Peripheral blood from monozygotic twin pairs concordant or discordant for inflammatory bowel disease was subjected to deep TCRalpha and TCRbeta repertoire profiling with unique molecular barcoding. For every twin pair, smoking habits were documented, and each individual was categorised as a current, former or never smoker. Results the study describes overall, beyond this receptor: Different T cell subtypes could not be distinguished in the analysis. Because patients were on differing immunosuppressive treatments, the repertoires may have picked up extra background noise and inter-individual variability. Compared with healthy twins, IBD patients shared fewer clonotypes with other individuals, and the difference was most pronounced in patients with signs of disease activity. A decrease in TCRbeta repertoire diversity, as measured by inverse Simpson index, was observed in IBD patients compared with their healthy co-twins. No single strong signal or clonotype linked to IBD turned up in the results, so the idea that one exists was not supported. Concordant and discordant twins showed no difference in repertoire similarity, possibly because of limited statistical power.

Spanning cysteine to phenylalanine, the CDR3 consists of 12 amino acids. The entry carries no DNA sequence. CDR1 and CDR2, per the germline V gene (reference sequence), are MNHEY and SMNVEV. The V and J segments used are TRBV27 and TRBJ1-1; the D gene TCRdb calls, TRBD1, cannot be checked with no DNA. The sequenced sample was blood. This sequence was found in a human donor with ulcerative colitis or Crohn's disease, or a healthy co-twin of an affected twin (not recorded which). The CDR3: CASRSERAEAFF.